The clone carrying this T cell receptor (beta chain) was recorded once. Its specificity is unknown. This sample was included in a study of shared clonotypes between healthy human individuals. Whole-study findings and limits: Limitation of the genetic and exposure-history diversity represented came from the few donors. Sequencing depth was predicted to influence how clonotypes are shared among donors.

The repertoire was sequenced with immunoSEQ multiplex PCR; TCRdb's copy has only in-frame clones and lacks some. The table has under 600,000 clones, about 96% seen once. The CDR3 is 13 residues long. Germline CDR1 reads LGHNA; CDR2 reads YNFKEQ. V lost 3 bases to trimming and J lost 7 bases, with 12 bases between them. The origin of this receptor is a woman aged 25-40 years in good health. The sample consisted of naive CD4+ T cells sorted from blood. Regarding subset: CD45RA+ positively selected. V gene TRBV4-2 combines with J gene TRBJ1-2, with D unclear. The CDR3 region has the DNA TGTGCCAGCAGCCAGGACGGCCCGGGTGGCTACACCTTC. It translates to CASSQDGPGGYTF.